The 24 T cell receptor beta chains below come from one sample, sequenced in a study of blood T cell repertoires in COVID-19. The repertoire was sequenced with immunoSEQ multiplex PCR; TCRdb's copy has only in-frame clones and lacks some. Of a few hundred thousand clones listed, 70% to 90% are singletons. Sequencing used PBMCs or T cells enriched from blood (not recorded which). The receptors stem from a woman aged 25 to 39 who had recovered from COVID-19.

The chain employs TRBV4-3 and TRBJ2-2; D may be TRBD2 (5 bases). Trimming took 5 bases from V and 2 from J, leaving 12 bases between them. Germline lookup yields CDR1 LGHNA and CDR2 YSLEER. The CDR3 has 15 amino acids. In nucleotides, the CDR3 is TGCGCCAGCAGCTCCCGGACTTTTAACACCGGGGAGCTGTTTTTT. It yields the protein CASSSRTFNTGELFF.

This chain links TRBV6-4 with TRBJ2-1; 10 bases match TRBD2. Germline CDR1 reads MRHNA; CDR2 reads SNTAGT. The CDR3 runs 16 residues. Trimming took 0 bases from V and 5 from J; bases not matched to a gene: 4. The chain's CDR3 is CASSDSILAGNNEQFF. The CDR3 bases are TGTGCCAGCAGTGACTCGATACTAGCGGGGAACAATGAGCAGTTCTTC.

J is TRBJ2-7 and V is TRBV27; possibly TRBD1 for D (5 bases). Per the germline V gene, CDR1 is MNHEY and CDR2 is SMNVEV (reference sequence). There are 14 residues in the CDR3. Trimming took off 4 bases at V and 0 bases at J, with 10 bases between the two ends. CDR3 residues: CASSWGSHSYEQYF. CDR3 DNA sequence: TGTGCCAGCAGTTGGGGCTCCCACTCCTACGAGCAGTACTTC.

The chain couples TRBV4-2 to TRBJ1-1; 7 nucleotides align to TRBD1. J gave up 5 bases and V 0 bases, and 6 bases lay outside the gene matches. Germline CDR1 reads LGHNA; CDR2 reads YNFKEQ. The CDR3 is 15 residues long. DNA of the CDR3: TGTGCCAGCAGCCAAGAGGGGACAGCTGGGACTGAAGCTTTCTTT. It encodes CASSQEGTAGTEAFF.

The chain joins TRBV30 to TRBJ1-5; D is unclear. Trimming pared 0 bases from V and 4 bases from J, leaving 10 bases between. The length of the CDR3 is 14 residues. Germline values: CDR1 GTSNPN, CDR2 SVGIG (reference sequence). The chain's CDR3 is CAWSVLGSNQPQHF. CDR3 coding DNA: TGTGCCTGGAGTGTTTTGGGGAGTAATCAGCCCCAGCATTTT.

The chain joins TRBV30 to TRBJ2-1; 11 positions agree with TRBD2. The CDR3 has 15 amino acids. Germline V gene data show CDR1 as GTSNPN and CDR2 as SVGIG (reference sequence). The V gene end was trimmed by 4 bases and the J gene end by 4 bases; junction bases not matched to a gene: 6. CDR3 sequence reads: CAWTPLAGVYNEQFF. DNA for the CDR3: TGTGCCTGGACTCCACTAGCGGGGGTTTACAATGAGCAGTTCTTC. Variable domain in full (rest from reference TRBV30 and TRBJ2-1): SQTIHQWPATLVQPVGSPLSLECTVEGTSNPNLYWYRQAAGRGLQLLFYSVGIGQISSEVPQNLSASRPQDRQFILSSKKLLLSDSGFYLCAWTPLAGVYNEQFFGPGTRLTVL.

The V call is TRBV4-3, the J call TRBJ1-3, with unresolved D. Trimming cost V 0 bases and J 2 bases, with 11 bases left between them. The CDR3 covers 16 residues. Germline lookup yields CDR1 LGHNA and CDR2 YSLEER. CDR3 amino acids: CASSQDLSGAGNTIYF. CDR3 sequence (DNA): TGCGCCAGCAGCCAAGATCTTTCCGGGGCTGGAAACACCATATATTTT.

This clone was found a few times. The rearrangement joins TRBV30 to TRBJ1-3; D is undetermined. The CDR3 is 16 residues long. Germline V gives CDR1 GTSNPN, CDR2 SVGIG (reference sequence). Deletions cut 3 bases from V and 4 bases from J, with 19 bases between. The CDR3 DNA reads TGTGCCTGGAGCCCCGAGGGCCTCATCCGAGGAAACACCATATATTTT. Amino acids: CAWSPEGLIRGNTIYF.

This chain connects TRBV9 to TRBJ2-5; 8 bases line up with TRBD2. Looked up from germline, CDR1 is SGDLS and CDR2 is YYNGEE. With V trimmed by 3 bases and J by 4 bases, 8 bases remained unmatched. This CDR3 comprises 15 residues. The CDR3 sequence is CASSAGGGPGETQYF. Written as DNA, the CDR3 is TGTGCCAGCAGCGCCGGGGGGGGACCCGGAGAGACCCAGTACTTC.

The chain combines TRBV9 with TRBJ2-1; TRBD2 agrees at 7 bases. The V gene end was trimmed by 5 bases and the J gene end by 8 bases; junction bases not matched to a gene: 13. This CDR3 comprises 15 residues. Germline V gives CDR1 SGDLS, CDR2 YYNGEE. CDR3 coding DNA: TGTGCCAGCAGGGACCGGGACTATTCAATCGATGAGCAGTTCTTC. Translating it yields CASRDRDYSIDEQFF.

The J gene is TRBJ2-7, the V gene TRBV7-2; 7 bases agree with TRBD1. The junction had 6 bases not matched to a gene; V was cut back by 4 bases and J by 0 bases. This CDR3 is built from 15 residues. CDR1 is SGHTA, CDR2 FQGNSA, per germline. This CDR3 reads CASSSRDRSSYEQYF. The CDR3 nucleotides are TGTGCCAGCAGCTCAAGGGACAGATCCTCCTACGAGCAGTACTTC.

This chain connects TRBV2 to TRBJ2-7, with 7 bases aligning to TRBD2. V gave up 5 bases and J gave up 0 bases; unmatched junction bases: 10. The CDR3 has 16 residues. Per germline, CDR1 SNHLY and CDR2 FYNNEI. In DNA, the CDR3 is TGTGCCAGCAGTCGCTTTGGGCTAGCGGACTCCTACGAGCAGTACTTC. It yields the protein CASSRFGLADSYEQYF.

The chain is built from TRBV30 and TRBJ1-1; D gene ambiguous. This CDR3 region has 13 residues. Per the germline V gene, CDR1 is GTSNPN and CDR2 is SVGIG (reference sequence). V was pared by 3 bases and J by 3 bases, with 11 bases between. The CDR3 is CAWSAATYTEAFF. In DNA, the CDR3 is TGTGCCTGGAGCGCCGCAACTTACACTGAAGCTTTCTTT.

This chain uses TRBV5-1 with TRBJ2-5; the match to TRBD2 covers 12 bases. In germline, CDR1 is SGHRS, CDR2 YFSETQ. Trimming removed 0 bases from V and 4 bases from J; junction bases left unmatched: 4. The CDR3 runs 16 residues. This CDR3 is CASSLASGGAAETQYF. In DNA form, the CDR3 reads TGCGCCAGCAGCTTGGCTAGCGGGGGGGCCGCAGAGACCCAGTACTTC.

CDR3 sequence reads: CASSQDGRGGYNEQFF. CDR3 DNA sequence: TGTGCCAGCAGCCAAGATGGGCGGGGGGGGTACAATGAGCAGTTCTTC. The genes are TRBV4-2 and TRBJ2-1, with TRBD2 matching over 9 bases. Germline CDR1 LGHNA, CDR2 YNFKEQ. CDR3 size: 16 residues. V shed 0 bases, J shed 4 bases, and the junction held 4 bases outside the gene matches.

The CDR3 region has the DNA TGTGCCAGCAGTACAACAGGTCAGCCCCAGCATTTT. It codes for CASSTTGQPQHF. The chain couples TRBV27 to TRBJ1-5; perhaps TRBD1 as D (5 bases). Germline values: CDR1 MNHEY, CDR2 SMNVEV (reference sequence). V gave up 5 bases and J gave up 6 bases, with 8 bases separating them. The CDR3 consists of 12 residues.

This sequence joins TRBV3-1 (or the pseudogene TRBV3-2) and TRBJ2-5; 9 bases align to TRBD1. This CDR3 is 18 amino acids long. Germline V gene sequence: CDR1 LGHDT, CDR2 YNNKEL (reference sequence). V lost 1 base, J lost 2 bases, and 11 bases stayed unmatched. The CDR3, as DNA: TGTGCCAGCAGCCAAGGGCCCTACAGGGGGCGCCAACAAGAGACCCAGTACTTC. Translated, it gives CASSQGPYRGRQQETQYF.

V is TRBV7-9 and J is TRBJ2-3; 7 bases line up with TRBD1. The trim removed 4 bases at V and 4 bases at J, leaving 14 bases unmatched. The CDR3 runs 17 residues. Germline V gives CDR1 SEHNR, CDR2 FQNEAQ (reference sequence). CDR3 nucleotides: TGTGCCAGCAGCTCCCCACCTCGGACAGGAGGAGCAGATACGCAGTATTTT. Its translation is CASSSPPRTGGADTQYF.

This clone has a single count. This chain connects TRBV9 to TRBJ2-1; weak D call: TRBD1 (6 bases). The V gene's germline CDR1 is SGDLS and CDR2 YYNGEE. The CDR3 length is 16 residues. V lost 0 bases and J 4 bases, leaving 14 bases between the germline ends. Written as DNA, the CDR3 is TGTGCCAGCAGCGTAGTTTACAGGGAGCCATACAATGAGCAGTTCTTC. The encoded protein is CASSVVYREPYNEQFF.

Details on this clone: This specimen includes other DNA sequences encoding the same CDR3. This chain joins TRBV6-5 and TRBJ2-7, with a possible D match to TRBD2 (6 bases). Trimming left V 3 bases short and J 2 bases short, with 8 bases between. Germline CDR1 and CDR2: MNHEY and SVGAGI. The CDR3 runs 13 residues. CDR3 bases: TGTGCCAGCAGTTATTCTAGCGCCTACGAGCAGTACTTC. It yields the protein CASSYSSAYEQYF.

The V and J genes are TRBV10-3 and TRBJ2-5; 8 bases fit TRBD1. The V gene's germline CDR1 is ENHRY and CDR2 SYGVKD. With V trimmed by 3 bases and J by 0 bases, 6 bases remained unmatched. CDR3 size: 16 residues. The CDR3 bases are TGTGCCATCAGTGATTTAGACAGGGGAAACCAAGAGACCCAGTACTTC. This sequence encodes CAISDLDRGNQETQYF.

The chain has TRBV7-9 and TRBJ1-1; no firm D call. CDR1 is SEHNR, CDR2 FQNEAQ, per germline (reference sequence). Trimming left V 4 bases short and J 3 bases short, with 9 bases between. The length of the CDR3 is 13 residues. CDR3: CASSSRHYTEAFF. Written as DNA, the CDR3 is TGTGCCAGCAGCTCCAGACACTACACTGAAGCTTTCTTT. The entire variable domain, with the rest obtained from reference TRBV7-9 and TRBJ1-1, is as follows: DTGVSQNPRHKITKRGQNVTFRCDPISEHNRLYWYRQTLGQGPEFLTYFQNEAQLEKSRLLSDRFSAERPKGSFSTLEIQRTEQGDSAMYLCASSSRHYTEAFFGQGTRLTVV.

The chain joins TRBV6-5 to TRBJ1-2, with D perhaps TRBD1 (6 bases). The CDR3 consists of 15 residues. Trimming shortened V by 0 bases and J by 6 bases, and 14 bases separated the two germline ends. From germline, CDR1 is MNHEY and CDR2 SVGAGI. CDR3 in amino acids: CASSYSMGHLDGYTF. In nucleotides, the CDR3 is TGTGCCAGCAGTTACTCGATGGGACATTTAGATGGCTACACCTTC.

As to this clone: The sample has other DNA sequences that encode this CDR3 too. The J gene is TRBJ1-1, the V gene TRBV27; D is unclear. Germline loops: CDR1 MNHEY, CDR2 SMNVEV (reference sequence). This CDR3 comprises 14 residues. V was trimmed by 5 bases and J by 0 bases, leaving 10 bases between them. Written as DNA, the CDR3 is TGTGCCAGCAGTCTCGCGGGGATGAACACTGAAGCTTTCTTT. Its translation: CASSLAGMNTEAFF.